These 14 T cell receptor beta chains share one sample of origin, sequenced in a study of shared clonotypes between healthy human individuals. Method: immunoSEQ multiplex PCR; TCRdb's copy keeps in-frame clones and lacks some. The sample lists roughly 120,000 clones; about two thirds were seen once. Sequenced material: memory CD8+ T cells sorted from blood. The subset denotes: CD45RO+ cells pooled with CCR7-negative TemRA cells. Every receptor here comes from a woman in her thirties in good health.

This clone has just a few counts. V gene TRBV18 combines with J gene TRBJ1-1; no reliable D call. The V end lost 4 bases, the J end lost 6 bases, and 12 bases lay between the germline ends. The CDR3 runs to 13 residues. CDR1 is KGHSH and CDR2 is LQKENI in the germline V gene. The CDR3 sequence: CASSLNGQSEAFF. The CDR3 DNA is TGTGCCAGCTCACTCAACGGTCAGTCTGAAGCTTTCTTT.

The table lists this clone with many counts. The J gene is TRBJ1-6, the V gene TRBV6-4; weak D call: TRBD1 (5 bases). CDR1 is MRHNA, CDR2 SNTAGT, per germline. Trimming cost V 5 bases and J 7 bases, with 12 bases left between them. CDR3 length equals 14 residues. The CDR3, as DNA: TGTGCCAGCAGTACGGGACTCGAAAATTCACCCCTCCACTTT. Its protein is CASSTGLENSPLHF.

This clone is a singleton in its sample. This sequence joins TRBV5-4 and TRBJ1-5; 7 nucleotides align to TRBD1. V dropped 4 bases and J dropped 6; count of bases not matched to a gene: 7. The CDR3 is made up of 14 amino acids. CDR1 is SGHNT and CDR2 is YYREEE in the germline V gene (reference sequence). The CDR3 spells CASSIQGHGQPQHF. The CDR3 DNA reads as TGTGCCAGCAGCATACAGGGGCACGGTCAGCCCCAGCATTTT. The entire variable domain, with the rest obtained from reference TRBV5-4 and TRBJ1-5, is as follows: ETGVTQSPTHLIKTRGQQVTLRCSSQSGHNTVSWYQQALGQGPQFIFQYYREEENGRGNFPPRFSGLQFPNYSSELNVNALELDDSALYLCASSIQGHGQPQHFGDGTRLSIL.

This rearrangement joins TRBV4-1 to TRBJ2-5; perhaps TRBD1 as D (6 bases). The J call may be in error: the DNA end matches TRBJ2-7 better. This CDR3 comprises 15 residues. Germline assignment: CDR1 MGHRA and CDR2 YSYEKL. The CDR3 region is CASSQESGVSYEQYF. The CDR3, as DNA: TGCGCCAGCAGCCAAGAATCAGGGGTCTCCTACGAGCAGTACTTC.

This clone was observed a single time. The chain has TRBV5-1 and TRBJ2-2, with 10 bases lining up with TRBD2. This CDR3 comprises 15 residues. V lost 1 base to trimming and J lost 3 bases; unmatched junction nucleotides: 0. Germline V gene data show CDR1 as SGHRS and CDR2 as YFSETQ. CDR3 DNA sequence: TGCGCCAGCAGCTTGCTAGCGGGAGACACCGGGGAGCTGTTTTTT. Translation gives CASSLLAGDTGELFF.

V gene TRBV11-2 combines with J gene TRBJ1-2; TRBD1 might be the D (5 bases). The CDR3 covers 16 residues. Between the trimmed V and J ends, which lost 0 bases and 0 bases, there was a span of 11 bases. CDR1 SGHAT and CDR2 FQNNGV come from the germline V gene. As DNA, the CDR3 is TGTGCCAGCAGCTTAGAGGGGGGGAGGGCTAACTATGGCTACACCTTC. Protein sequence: CASSLEGGRANYGYTF.

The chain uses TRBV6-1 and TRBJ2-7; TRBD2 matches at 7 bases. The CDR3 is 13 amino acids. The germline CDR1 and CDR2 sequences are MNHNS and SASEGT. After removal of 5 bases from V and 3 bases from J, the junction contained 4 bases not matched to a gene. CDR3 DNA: TGTGCCAGCAGTCCCCGGGGGGTCTACGAGCAGTACTTC. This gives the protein CASSPRGVYEQYF.

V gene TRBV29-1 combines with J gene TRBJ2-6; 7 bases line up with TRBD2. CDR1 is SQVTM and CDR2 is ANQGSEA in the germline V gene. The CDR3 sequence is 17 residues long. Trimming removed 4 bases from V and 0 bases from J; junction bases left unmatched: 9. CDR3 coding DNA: TGCAGCGTTGGTGGGGAGGGACGGAGCTCTGGGGCCAACGTCCTGACTTTC. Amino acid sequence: CSVGGEGRSSGANVLTF.

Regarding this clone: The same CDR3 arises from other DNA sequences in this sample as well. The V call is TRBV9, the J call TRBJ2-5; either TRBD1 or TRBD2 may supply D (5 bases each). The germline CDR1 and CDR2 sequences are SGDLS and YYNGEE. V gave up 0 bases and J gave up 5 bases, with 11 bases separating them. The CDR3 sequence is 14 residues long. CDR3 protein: CASSVGGSGETQYF. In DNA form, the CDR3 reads TGTGCCAGCAGCGTAGGGGGCTCGGGGGAGACCCAGTACTTC.

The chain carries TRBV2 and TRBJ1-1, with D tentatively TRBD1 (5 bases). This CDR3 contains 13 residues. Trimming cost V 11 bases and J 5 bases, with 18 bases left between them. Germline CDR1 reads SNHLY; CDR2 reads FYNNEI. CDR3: CAGGLGLETEAFF. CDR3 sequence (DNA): TGTGCCGGGGGTTTGGGCCTGGAGACTGAAGCTTTCTTT.

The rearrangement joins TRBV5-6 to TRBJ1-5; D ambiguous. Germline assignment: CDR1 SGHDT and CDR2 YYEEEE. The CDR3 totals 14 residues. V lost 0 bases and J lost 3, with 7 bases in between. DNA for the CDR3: TGTGCCAGCAGCTTGGGAGGGCTCAATCAGCCCCAGCATTTT. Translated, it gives CASSLGGLNQPQHF.

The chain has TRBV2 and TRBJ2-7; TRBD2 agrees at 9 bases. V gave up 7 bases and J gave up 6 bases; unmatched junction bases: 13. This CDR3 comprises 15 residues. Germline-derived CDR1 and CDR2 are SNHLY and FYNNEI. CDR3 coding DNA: TGTGCCAGCAAAGGGAGGCCTAGCGGGATCCCCGAGCAGTACTTC. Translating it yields CASKGRPSGIPEQYF.

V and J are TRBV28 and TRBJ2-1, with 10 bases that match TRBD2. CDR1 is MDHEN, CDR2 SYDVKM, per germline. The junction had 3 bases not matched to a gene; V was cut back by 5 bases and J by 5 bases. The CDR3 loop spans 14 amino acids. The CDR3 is CASSTSGVDNEQFF. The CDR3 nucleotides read TGTGCCAGCAGTACTAGCGGGGTTGACAATGAGCAGTTCTTC.

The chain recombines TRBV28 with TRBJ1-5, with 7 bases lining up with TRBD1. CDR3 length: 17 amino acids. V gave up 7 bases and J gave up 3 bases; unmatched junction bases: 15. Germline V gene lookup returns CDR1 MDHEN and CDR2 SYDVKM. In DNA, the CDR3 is TGTGCCAGCACTCCTTCTAGGGGGGACAGCGCCAATCAGCCCCAGCATTTT. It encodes CASTPSRGDSANQPQHF.